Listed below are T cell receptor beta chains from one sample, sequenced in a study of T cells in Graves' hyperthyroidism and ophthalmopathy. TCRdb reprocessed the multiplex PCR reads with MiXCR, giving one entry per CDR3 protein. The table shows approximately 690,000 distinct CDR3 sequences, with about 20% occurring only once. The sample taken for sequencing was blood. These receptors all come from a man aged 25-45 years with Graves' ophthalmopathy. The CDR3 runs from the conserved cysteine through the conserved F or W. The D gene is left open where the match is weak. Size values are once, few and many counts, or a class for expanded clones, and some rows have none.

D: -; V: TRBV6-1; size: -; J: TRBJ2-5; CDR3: CASSSFSGTQETQYF; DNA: TGTGCCAGCAGTTCTTTTTCAGGGACCCAAGAGACCCAGTACTTC
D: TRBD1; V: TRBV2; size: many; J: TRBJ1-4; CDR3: CASRLGQGQNEKLFF; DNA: TGTGCCAGCAGACTCGGACAGGGGCAAAATGAAAAACTGTTTTTT
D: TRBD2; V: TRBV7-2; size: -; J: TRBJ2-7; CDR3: CASSPRGLAGSGEQYF; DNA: TGTGCCAGCAGCCCCAGGGGACTAGCGGGAAGTGGTGAGCAGTACTTC
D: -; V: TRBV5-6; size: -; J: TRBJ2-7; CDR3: CASSLAEGSRTYEQYF; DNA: TGTGCCAGCAGCTTGGCCGAGGGTAGTAGGACCTACGAGCAGTACTTC
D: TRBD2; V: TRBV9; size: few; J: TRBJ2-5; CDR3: CASSAGLAGAETQYF; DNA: TGTGCCAGCAGCGCGGGACTAGCGGGAGCAGAGACCCAGTACTTC
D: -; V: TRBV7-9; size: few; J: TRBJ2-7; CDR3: CASSLSSEQYF; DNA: TGTGCCAGCAGCTTGTCTAGCGAGCAGTACTTC
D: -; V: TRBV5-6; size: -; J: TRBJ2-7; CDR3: CASSRSVTEQYF; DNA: TGTGCCAGCAGCAGGTCCGTAACCGAGCAGTACTTC
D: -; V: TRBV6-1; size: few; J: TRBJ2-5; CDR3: CASSQTGSGETQYF; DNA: TGTGCCAGCAGCCAAACCGGGTCCGGAGAGACCCAGTACTTC
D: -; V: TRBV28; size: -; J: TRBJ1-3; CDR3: CASLPPYALGNTIYF; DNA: TGTGCCAGCCTCCCCCCATACGCGTTGGGAAACACCATATATTTT
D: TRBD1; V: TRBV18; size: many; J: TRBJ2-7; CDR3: CASSRQGPTRSYEQYF; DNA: TGTGCCAGCTCTAGACAGGGGCCCACCCGCTCCTACGAGCAGTACTTC
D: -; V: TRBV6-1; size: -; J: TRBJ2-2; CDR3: CASITNLARAVNTGELFF; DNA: TGTGCCAGCATTACAAACCTTGCGCGAGCGGTCAACACCGGGGAGCTGTTTTTT
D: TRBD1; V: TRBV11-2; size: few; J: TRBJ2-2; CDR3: CASSLKAGGFIGELFF; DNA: TGTGCCAGCAGCTTGAAGGCAGGGGGTTTTATCGGGGAGCTGTTTTTT
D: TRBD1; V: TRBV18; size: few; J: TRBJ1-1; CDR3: CASSPRQGGHTEAFF; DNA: TGTGCCAGCTCACCTAGACAGGGGGGCCACACTGAAGCTTTCTTT
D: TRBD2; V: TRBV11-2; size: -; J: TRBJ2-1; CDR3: CASSPNFGGRAREEQFF; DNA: TGTGCCAGCAGCCCTAATTTTGGCGGGAGGGCTCGGGAGGAGCAGTTCTTC
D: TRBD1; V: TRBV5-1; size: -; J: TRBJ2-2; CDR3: CASSSWTGVGTGELFF; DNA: TGCGCCAGCAGCAGCTGGACAGGCGTCGGCACCGGGGAGCTGTTTTTT
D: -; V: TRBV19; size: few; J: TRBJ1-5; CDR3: CASTGDDYSNQPQHF; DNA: TGTGCCAGTACCGGGGACGATTATAGCAATCAGCCCCAGCATTTT
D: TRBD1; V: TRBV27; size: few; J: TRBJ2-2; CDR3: CASSLWGQGNGELFF; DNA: TGTGCCAGCAGTTTATGGGGACAGGGTAACGGGGAGCTGTTTTTT
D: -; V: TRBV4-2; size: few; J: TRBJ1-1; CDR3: CASSQDQEAFF; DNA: TGTGCCAGCAGCCAAGATCAGGAAGCTTTCTTT
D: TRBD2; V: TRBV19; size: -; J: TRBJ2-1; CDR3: CASSSPAGGYNEQFF; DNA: TGTGCCAGTAGTAGCCCGGCGGGAGGTTACAATGAGCAGTTCTTC
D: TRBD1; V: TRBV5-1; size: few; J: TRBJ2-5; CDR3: CASSGGQGEWETQYF; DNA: TGCGCCAGCAGCGGGGGACAGGGAGAATGGGAGACCCAGTACTTC
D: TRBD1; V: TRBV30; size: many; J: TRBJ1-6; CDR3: CALRQGRNSPLHF; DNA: TGTGCCTTGCGACAGGGGAGGAATTCACCCCTCCACTTT
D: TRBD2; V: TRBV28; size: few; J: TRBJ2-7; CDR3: CASPPQGLAGEDYNEQYF; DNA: TGTGCCAGCCCTCCTCAGGGACTAGCGGGAGAAGATTACAACGAGCAGTACTTC
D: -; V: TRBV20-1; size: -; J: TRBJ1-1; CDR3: CSARDDEGRVAEAFF; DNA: TGCAGTGCTAGAGATGATGAGGGGCGCGTGGCTGAAGCTTTCTTT
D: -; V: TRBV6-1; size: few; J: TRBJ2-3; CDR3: CAILRGGTDTQYF; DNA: TGTGCCATCCTGCGGGGAGGAACAGATACGCAGTATTTT
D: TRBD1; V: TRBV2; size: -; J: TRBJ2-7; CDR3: CASRAGTALLYEQYF; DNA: TGTGCCAGCAGGGCCGGGACAGCCCTTCTATACGAGCAGTACTTC
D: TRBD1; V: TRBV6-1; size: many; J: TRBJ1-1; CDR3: CASSETGRMSAEAFF; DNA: TGTGCCAGCAGTGAGACAGGGCGGATGAGTGCTGAAGCTTTCTTT
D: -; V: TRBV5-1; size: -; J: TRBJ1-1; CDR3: CASSYEQGNTEAFF; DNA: TGCGCCAGCAGCTACGAACAGGGCAACACTGAAGCTTTCTTT
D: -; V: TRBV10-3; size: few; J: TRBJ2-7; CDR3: CAIGGAAYEQYF; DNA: TGTGCCATCGGGGGTGCTGCCTACGAGCAGTACTTC
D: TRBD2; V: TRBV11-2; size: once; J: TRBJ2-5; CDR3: CASSLDLELAGALRGSQETQYF; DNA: TGTGCCAGCAGCTTAGATCTCGAACTAGCGGGAGCCCTCAGGGGGTCTCAAGAGACCCAGTACTTC